These 28 T cell receptor beta chains came from one sample sequenced in a study of radiation and T cells in renal cell carcinoma. The time point was: blood 4 weeks post-SBRT, at nephrectomy. Treatment meaning: 15 Gy SBRT to primary tumor, nephrectomy 4 weeks later. Repertoires were generated with immunoSEQ multiplex PCR, while TCRdb's copy carries only in-frame clones and drops some. The table shows roughly 160,000 clones, with about 88% occurring only once. Sequenced here: blood, sampled from a patient whose treatment included radiotherapy and nephrectomy. The receptors originated from a woman between 45 and 60 years old with renal cell carcinoma.

V and J are TRBV29-1 and TRBJ2-3; 9 positions agree with TRBD2. With 5 bases clipped from V and 3 bases from J, the junction kept 6 bases outside the gene matches. The CDR3 has 14 amino acids. Germline values: CDR1 SQVTM, CDR2 ANQGSEA. The CDR3 coding sequence is TGCAGCGTTTCCGGGACTAGCTATACAGATACGCAGTATTTT. It codes for CSVSGTSYTDTQYF.

A remark on this clone: Other DNA sequences in this specimen translate into the identical CDR3. The V gene is TRBV9, the J gene TRBJ2-4, with D perhaps given as TRBD1 or TRBD2 (5 bases each). CDR1 and CDR2 from the germline V gene are SGDLS and YYNGEE. Trimming shortened V by 0 bases and J by 6 bases, and 10 bases separated the two germline ends. This CDR3 is 14 amino acids long. The CDR3 loop reads CASSVGGGGNIQYF. The CDR3 DNA follows: TGTGCCAGCAGCGTAGGTGGTGGGGGAAACATTCAGTACTTC.

Many counts were recorded for this clone. The V call is TRBV19, the J call TRBJ1-1; unclear D gene. The CDR3 contains 13 residues. CDR1 is LNHDA and CDR2 is SQIVND in the germline V gene (reference sequence). V was cut by 5 bases and J by 8 bases, with 15 bases left in between. Written as DNA, the CDR3 is TGTGCCAGTAGTCGGCAGGAGCGTCGAGAAGCTTTCTTT. Its protein is CASSRQERREAFF.

The chain employs TRBV4-1 and TRBJ2-3; 8 bases align to TRBD1. The CDR3 totals 16 residues. Germline CDR1 is MGHRA and CDR2 is YSYEKL. J gave up 4 bases and V 6 bases, and 12 bases lay outside the gene matches. The CDR3 DNA sequence: TGCGCCAGCAGACTAAGCTTCAGGGGGCGCGCAGATACGCAGTATTTT. This encodes CASRLSFRGRADTQYF.

The rearrangement links TRBV6-5 to TRBJ1-1, with D hard to call. Trimming removed 6 bases at V and 0 bases at J, with 8 bases between. The germline V gene encodes CDR1 MNHEY and CDR2 SVGAGI. The CDR3 is made up of 13 amino acids. CDR3 sequence (DNA): TGTGCCAGCAGACAGACCATGAACACTGAAGCTTTCTTT. Translated, it gives CASRQTMNTEAFF.

V usage is TRBV6-5 and J usage is TRBJ1-2; 8 positions agree with TRBD1. CDR1 and CDR2 (germline): MNHEY, SVGAGI. J gave up 7 bases and V 5 bases, and 6 bases lay outside the gene matches. The CDR3 runs 13 residues. Written as DNA, the CDR3 is TGTGCCAGCAGTATGGACAGGGTTCGTGGCTACACCTTC. Residues: CASSMDRVRGYTF.

The gene calls are TRBV25-1 and TRBJ2-7, with 8 positions matching TRBD2. The CDR3 length is 14 residues. CDR1 MGHDK and CDR2 SYGVNS come from the germline V gene. The junction had 4 bases not matched to a gene; V was cut back by 6 bases and J by 0 bases. CDR3 bases: TGTGCCAGCAGAGAGCGGGAGAGCTCCTACGAGCAGTACTTC. This gives the protein CASRERESSYEQYF.

This sequence joins TRBV19 and TRBJ1-5; D might be TRBD1 (6 bases). V was trimmed by 5 bases and J by 5 bases, leaving 19 bases between them. CDR1 is LNHDA and CDR2 is SQIVND in the germline V gene (reference sequence). There are 16 residues in the CDR3. The CDR3 nucleotides are TGTGCCAGTAGTGCCCCGCGGGACATTCTCTATCAGCCCCAGCATTTT. This gives the protein CASSAPRDILYQPQHF.

V is TRBV4-1 and J is TRBJ1-2; no reliable D call. Germline-derived CDR1 and CDR2 are MGHRA and YSYEKL. V was trimmed by 5 bases and J by 5 bases, leaving 21 bases between them. This CDR3 contains 16 residues. CDR3 coding DNA: TGCGCCAGCAGCATCGCGGGGTCACGGGGAGAATATGGCTACACCTTC. This encodes CASSIAGSRGEYGYTF.

The gene calls are TRBV7-2 and TRBJ2-5; D is perhaps TRBD2 (6 bases). Germline CDR1 reads SGHTA; CDR2 reads FQGNSA. V lost 5 bases to trimming and J lost 1 base, with 17 bases between them. The CDR3 length is 16 residues. The CDR3 nucleotides are TGTGCCAGCAGCCGCTGGGGCGGGGAGTCCCAAGAGACCCAGTACTTC. The encoded protein is CASSRWGGESQETQYF.

The rearrangement links TRBV7-9 to TRBJ2-5; 13 bases map to TRBD2. The ends lost 6 bases at V and 3 bases at J; junction bases unmatched: 7. This CDR3 contains 16 residues. The germline V gene has CDR1 SEHNR and CDR2 FQNEAQ (reference sequence). The CDR3 nucleotides are TGTGCCAGCAGTTCGGCGGGACTAGCGGGGAAAGAGACCCAGTACTTC. Amino acids: CASSSAGLAGKETQYF.

This chain joins TRBV6-5 and TRBJ1-1; D gene unclear. The CDR3 has 11 residues. Germline-derived CDR1 and CDR2 are MNHEY and SVGAGI. Trimming took 2 bases from V and 6 from J, leaving 4 bases between them. In DNA form, the CDR3 reads TGTGCCAGCAGTTACCGTTCTGAAGCTTTCTTT. This codes for CASSYRSEAFF.

V usage is TRBV7-9 and J usage is TRBJ2-5; D perhaps matches TRBD2 (5 bases). Deletions cut 1 base from V and 4 bases from J, with 22 bases between. This CDR3 is built from 18 residues. Germline V CDR1 and CDR2: SEHNR, FQNEAQ (reference sequence). CDR3 loop: CASSLVYQDWARGETQYF. The CDR3 bases are TGTGCCAGCAGCTTAGTTTATCAGGACTGGGCCCGGGGAGAGACCCAGTACTTC. Complete variable domain (other parts from reference TRBV7-9 and TRBJ2-5): DTGVSQNPRHKITKRGQNVTFRCDPISEHNRLYWYRQTLGQGPEFLTYFQNEAQLEKSRLLSDRFSAERPKGSFSTLEIQRTEQGDSAMYLCASSLVYQDWARGETQYFGPGTRLLVL.

The chain links TRBV5-5 to TRBJ1-1; D is possibly TRBD1 (6 bases). The germline gives CDR1 SGHKS, CDR2 YYEKEE (reference sequence). V lost 2 bases to trimming and J lost 4 bases, with 12 bases between them. This CDR3 is built from 14 residues. As DNA, the CDR3 is TGTGCCAGCAGCTTAGTGGGGGGGCCCACTGAAGCTTTCTTT. Encoded protein: CASSLVGGPTEAFF. Combining the CDR3 with reference TRBV5-5 and TRBJ1-1 gives the whole variable domain DAGVTQSPTHLIKTRGQQVTLRCSPISGHKSVSWYQQVLGQGPQFIFQYYEKEERGRGNFPDRFSARQFPNYSSELNVNALLLGDSALYLCASSLVGGPTEAFFGQGTRLTVV.

This chain joins TRBV7-2 and TRBJ1-2; D remains ambiguous. V gave up 0 bases and J gave up 5 bases, with 10 bases separating them. Germline V gives CDR1 SGHTA, CDR2 FQGNSA. CDR3 length: 14 residues. The CDR3 is CASSLAVSVYGYTF. The DNA for the CDR3 is TGTGCCAGCAGCTTAGCGGTGTCGGTGTATGGCTACACCTTC.

The chain carries TRBV7-2 and TRBJ1-5; 10 bases are shared with TRBD1. Germline V lookup: CDR1 SGHTA, CDR2 FQGNSA. This CDR3 region has 15 residues. Unmatched junction bases numbered 1, after V lost 4 bases and J lost 1 base. CDR3 residues: CASSWGQGSNQPQHF. Here the CDR3 DNA reads TGTGCCAGCAGCTGGGGACAGGGGAGCAATCAGCCCCAGCATTTT. The variable domain in full, completed from reference TRBV7-2 and TRBJ1-5, reads GAGVSQSPSNKVTEKGKDVELRCDPISGHTALYWYRQSLGQGLEFLIYFQGNSAPDKSGLPSDRFSAERTGGSVSTLTIQRTQQEDSAVYLCASSWGQGSNQPQHFGDGTRLSIL.

With regard to this clone: The sample carries other DNA sequences with the same CDR3. The rearrangement uses TRBV6-5 and TRBJ2-5; D is unresolved. Germline V gene sequence: CDR1 MNHEY, CDR2 SVGAGI. V was pared by 6 bases and J by 3 bases, with 5 bases between. The CDR3 contains 11 residues. This chain's CDR3 is CASSLEETQYF. The CDR3, as DNA: TGTGCCAGCAGCCTGGAAGAGACCCAGTACTTC.

CDR3 sequence: CASSYSKQGSSYEQYF. DNA for the CDR3: TGTGCCAGCAGTTACTCGAAACAGGGGTCCTCCTACGAGCAGTACTTC. V is TRBV6-6 and J is TRBJ2-7, with TRBD1 identical over 7 bases. From germline, CDR1 is MNHNY and CDR2 SVGAGI (reference sequence). This CDR3 comprises 16 residues. With 0 bases clipped from V and 0 bases from J, the junction kept 5 bases outside the gene matches.

The chain links TRBV6-5 to TRBJ1-1, with D unclear. Trimming took off 2 bases at V and 4 bases at J, with 8 bases between the two ends. The CDR3 contains 13 residues. Germline V gene sequence: CDR1 MNHEY, CDR2 SVGAGI. Written as DNA, the CDR3 is TGTGCCAGCAGTTACAGATACGGCACTGAAGCTTTCTTT. Translation: CASSYRYGTEAFF.

V is TRBV25-1 and J is TRBJ1-4, with D maybe TRBD1 (5 bases). CDR3 length equals 14 residues. V was shortened by 1 base and J by 4 bases, with 7 bases between the two germline ends. Germline V gene sequence: CDR1 MGHDK, CDR2 SYGVNS. CDR3 residues: CASSEWGGNEKLFF. CDR3 nucleotide sequence: TGTGCCAGCAGTGAATGGGGGGGTAATGAAAAACTGTTTTTT.

The chain uses TRBV7-8 and TRBJ1-5, with a possible D match to TRBD1 (5 bases). The CDR3 totals 18 residues. V lost 1 base to trimming and J lost 0 bases, with 16 bases between them. The germline CDR1 and CDR2 sequences are SGHVS and FQNEAQ. The CDR3 coding sequence is TGTGCCAGCAGCTTAGGGGGCAGATTCTCTTATAGCAATCAGCCCCAGCATTTT. This codes for CASSLGGRFSYSNQPQHF.

The rearrangement joins TRBV28 to TRBJ2-7; 9 bases align to TRBD1. Germline V gives CDR1 MDHEN, CDR2 SYDVKM. Trimming removed 11 bases from V and 3 bases from J; junction bases left unmatched: 8. The CDR3 has 13 residues. The CDR3 coding sequence is TGTGCCGCCTTAGGGGGACAGGGCTACGAGCAGTACTTC. This gives the protein CAALGGQGYEQYF.

The chain is built from TRBV4-3 and TRBJ2-7; 8 bases match TRBD1. Germline V gene sequence: CDR1 LGHNA, CDR2 YSLEER. CDR3 length: 16 amino acids. Unmatched junction bases numbered 13, after V lost 1 base and J lost 8 bases. The CDR3 is CASSQGRQGPTIKQYF. The CDR3 DNA reads TGCGCCAGCAGCCAAGGAAGACAGGGGCCTACGATTAAGCAGTACTTC.

This clone has just one count. This chain joins TRBV2 and TRBJ1-1; no firm D call. CDR3 length equals 15 residues. Germline values: CDR1 SNHLY, CDR2 FYNNEI. The V end was cut by 2 bases, the J end by 1 base, with 11 bases between. CDR3 DNA sequence: TGTGCCAGCAGTGAAAGAACGGGCCAGAACACTGAAGCTTTCTTT. Protein: CASSERTGQNTEAFF.

This chain joins TRBV5-4 and TRBJ2-7, with 8 nucleotides matching TRBD1. Per germline, CDR1 SGHNT and CDR2 YYREEE (reference sequence). The trim removed 4 bases at V and 2 bases at J, leaving 2 bases unmatched. CDR3 length equals 13 residues. CDR3 amino acids: CASSQTGAYEQYF. The CDR3 nucleotides are TGTGCCAGCAGCCAGACAGGGGCCTACGAGCAGTACTTC. Filled out from reference TRBV5-4 and TRBJ2-7, the complete variable domain reads ETGVTQSPTHLIKTRGQQVTLRCSSQSGHNTVSWYQQALGQGPQFIFQYYREEENGRGNFPPRFSGLQFPNYSSELNVNALELDDSALYLCASSQTGAYEQYFGPGTRLTVT.

The rearrangement uses TRBV5-6 and TRBJ2-1; 12 bases are a match to TRBD2. The V and J ends lost 0 bases and 9 bases, in that order; junction bases with no gene match: 10. The CDR3 runs to 17 residues. In germline, CDR1 is SGHDT, CDR2 YYEEEE. The chain's CDR3 is CASSLARLAGGPREQFF. The CDR3 bases are TGTGCCAGCAGCTTGGCCCGGCTAGCGGGGGGGCCTCGTGAGCAGTTCTTC.

This rearrangement joins TRBV6-5 to TRBJ1-1, with D perhaps matching TRBD1 (6 bases). Trimming stripped 2 bases from V and 0 bases from J, with 10 bases between. CDR3 length: 15 residues. CDR1 is MNHEY, CDR2 SVGAGI, per germline. CDR3 in amino acids: CASSYRDTMNTEAFF. CDR3 in DNA: TGTGCCAGCAGTTACCGGGACACAATGAACACTGAAGCTTTCTTT.

The rearrangement joins TRBV5-1 to TRBJ2-5; 11 nucleotides line up with TRBD2. The CDR3 runs 16 residues. Trimming removed 0 bases from V and 5 bases from J; junction bases left unmatched: 6. Looked up from germline, CDR1 is SGHRS and CDR2 is YFSETQ. The CDR3 bases are TGCGCCAGCAGCTTGGTAACTAGCGGGGGTGGTGAGACCCAGTACTTC. As protein: CASSLVTSGGGETQYF.